This T cell receptor (beta chain) was identified in a study of blood T cell repertoires in COVID-19. Study-level background: The analysed material was cDNA or gDNA that came from T cells, B-cell-depleted T cells, or PBMCs.

Some clones are missing from TCRdb's copy, which holds only in-frame ones; the method was immunoSEQ multiplex PCR. The data contain about 86,000 clones, more than 75% of them singletons. This receptor was taken from a human donor in a cohort sampled during active COVID-19. The sample taken for sequencing was peripheral blood.

CDR3 amino acids: CASSLALAGGAYNEQFF. The CDR3 region has the DNA TGTGCCAGCAGCTTAGCACTAGCGGGAGGGGCCTACAATGAGCAGTTCTTC. The V call is TRBV7-9, the J call TRBJ2-1; TRBD2 matches 13 bases. The germline V gene encodes CDR1 SEHNR and CDR2 FQNEAQ (reference sequence). Trimming took 0 bases from V and 2 from J; bases not matched to a gene: 1. The CDR3 spans 17 residues.